The present entry profiles one TCR beta chain with its context. Its specificity is not known. The primer mix had 60 Vbeta and 13 Jbeta primers. TCRdb keeps only in-frame clones here, not all; method: immunoSEQ multiplex PCR. This table has about 120,000 clones, over 60% appearing once. This sample is part of a study of cytomegalovirus exposure and HLA in healthy donors. Study-wide findings and caveats: Several V segments, TRBV6-2 and TRBV6-3 among them, could not be told apart and were dropped. In a later analysis, TCR beta V- and J-gene trimming was associated with a missense DCLRE1C variant. Researchers counted around 180 TCR beta chains as cytomegalovirus-associated.

Nominal health characterized the donors when sampled, though unrecorded immune exposures were likely. The CDR3 is made up of 14 amino acids. Germline V gene data show CDR1 as PRHDT and CDR2 as FYEKMQ (reference sequence). V was pared by 5 bases and J by 4 bases, with 12 bases between. The V gene is TRBV13, the J gene TRBJ1-5; D gene unclear. The sequence derives from a man aged 25-45 years in good health and CMV-seropositive. The material sequenced was PBMCs. CDR3: CASSLRAGNQPQHF. The CDR3 DNA sequence: TGTGCCAGCAGCCTCCGCGCAGGAAATCAGCCCCAGCATTTT.